One T cell receptor beta chain is described in this entry. This table comes from immunoSEQ multiplex PCR, and its TCRdb copy is limited to in-frame clones, with some not included. The sample lists around 230,000 clones, around 88% occurring once. Germline trimming cut 0 bases from V and 7 bases from J; bases unmatched to any gene: 2. This CDR3 spans 14 amino acids. CDR1 and CDR2 (germline): SGHRS, YFSETQ. The data were taken from a study of cytomegalovirus exposure and HLA in healthy donors. The origin of this receptor is a woman aged 30 to 39 in good health and CMV-seropositive. This rearrangement joins TRBV5-1 to TRBJ1-4; 8 nucleotides match TRBD1. Sequenced input: PBMCs. DNA for the CDR3: TGCGCCAGCAGCTTGGGGACAGGGCTTGAAAAACTGTTTTTT. This sequence encodes CASSLGTGLEKLFF.